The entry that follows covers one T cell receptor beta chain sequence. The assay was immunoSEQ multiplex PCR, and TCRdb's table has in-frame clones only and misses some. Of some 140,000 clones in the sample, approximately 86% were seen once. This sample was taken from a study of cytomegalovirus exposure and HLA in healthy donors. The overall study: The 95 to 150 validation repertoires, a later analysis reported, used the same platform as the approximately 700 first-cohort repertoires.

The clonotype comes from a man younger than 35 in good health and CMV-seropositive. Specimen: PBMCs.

For the CDR3, the DNA is TGTGCCAGTAGTACCCTGAATGAGCAGTTCTTC. Translated: CASSTLNEQFF. The J gene is TRBJ2-1, the V gene TRBV19; D is unresolved. The length of the CDR3 is 11 residues. From germline, CDR1 is LNHDA and CDR2 SQIVND (reference sequence). V lost 4 bases and J 7 bases, leaving 5 bases between the germline ends.